Reported below is one T cell receptor beta chain. This clone was counted only a few times. Its specific antigen is unknown. No much larger clone is present one base from it, and per-base qualities are unavailable. This sample is part of a study of cytomegalovirus exposure and HLA in healthy donors (dated by TCRdb to the late 2010s). Regarding the complete study: In an earlier analysis of under 750 of the donors, 276 Gb of sequence data and 95 million to 130 million unique TCR beta sequences from 180 million or so T cells were reported. HLA typing included class I and class II loci at four-digit resolution. Donor age, sex, ethnicity and CMV serostatus were compiled together with the repertoire data. All discovery cohort repertoires had been generated on a single sequencing platform. Around 320 gigabases of sequencing data and around 87 million unique TCR sequences were included in an early release covering 550 to 800 HLA-typed donors. The later analysis used no new phenotypic data to find candidate immune exposures, relying instead on TCR beta sequences and their occurrence across donors. The study was designed to test whether signatures of past pathogen exposure could be identified by cataloging public T cell receptors. An earlier analysis of a few hundred of the donors applied high-throughput TCR beta sequencing to assess whether each TCR beta V gene segment acted as functional or pseudogenic. In a later genetic analysis, genome-wide SNP genotypes for about 65% of the 666 donors were used, and that subset was treated as a discovery cohort. To predict cytomegalovirus infection status, the study brought together high-throughput TCR immunosequencing, statistical association of individual TCRs with disease status, and machine learning. Four or five DR-DQ haplotypes were treated as single units for association and clustering because of strong linkage in the cohort. A later analysis re-analyzed previously published TCR beta repertoires from hundreds of donors and added high-resolution HLA genotyping to study TCR occurrence patterns. Besides the first cohort of approximately 670 subjects, a separate validation cohort made up of 95 to 150 different subjects was used. The number of typed donors differed by locus: roughly 620-640 for A, B, C, DRB1 and DQB1; approximately 530 for DQA1; around 610 for DPA1; and some 450 for DPB1. The study used immunosequencing to profile the T cell repertoires of more than 650 subjects and linked those repertoires to cytomegalovirus serostatus. Across approximately 400 genotyped donors of the cohort, an average of 235,054 unique TCR beta nucleotide sequences per donor were sequenced, and 15% to 20% of those sequences were non-productive. Among the roughly 370 genotyped donors, around 79% belonged to the genetic ancestry cluster associated with self-reported Caucasian donors. The paper as a whole reports these results and caveats: A cluster of highly shared sequence variants was judged likely to represent a technical artifact of the sequencing pipeline. In a later analysis, 15,000 to 20,000 TCR beta sequences were associated with specific HLA alleles at a false discovery rate of 0.05. In a later analysis, HLA-associated TCR beta chains were found to be more clonally expanded and to have lower generation probabilities than equally common non-associated chains. Because counts were too low, more than 15 rarely observed V segments, including chromosome 9 orphons, were left out of the earlier analysis of approximately 580 of the donors. It was suggested by the authors that the approach could potentially be generalized to other disease states and immunological phenotypes. Because HLA typing was unavailable for some donors at each locus, only the typed subset was used in association tests. Assigning TCR associations to individual alleles was difficult when HLA alleles, especially DR and DQ, strongly co-occurred. For the cohort, immune exposure information was limited to CMV serostatus. Presence/absence analyses assumed roughly uniform sequencing depth across donors, an assumption that may not hold. Correlated functional status among segregating V segments might reflect linkage disequilibrium, but an unknown experimental factor could not be ruled out. Some IMGT-functional V segments, including TRBV6-2 and TRBV6-3, could not be distinguished by the 87-base-pair reads and were therefore excluded. A later genetic analysis associated a missense DCLRE1C variant with V-gene and J-gene trimming of TCR beta chains, and an independent cohort replicated the association. In this cohort, only TCR beta chains were sequenced, and detectable features were limited by the absence of alpha or paired-chain data. In a later analysis, several top co-occurrence clusters were reported to appear linked to parvovirus B19, influenza, CMV and Epstein-Barr virus. In a later analysis, TCR association rates were found to vary across HLA loci, with the most associated TCRs seen for DRB1 alleles and the fewest for HLA-C alleles. The study listed 150 to 200 TCR beta chains as associated with cytomegalovirus. A few of the identified cytomegalovirus-associated TCR beta chains were confirmed in vitro to be specific for cytomegalovirus antigens. An earlier analysis of approximately 570 of the donors showed that most TCR beta V segments appeared in productive rearrangements either about 90% or about 30% of the time, which broadly matched IMGT annotations. The classifier was reported to diagnose cytomegalovirus status with high specificity and sensitivity in both the original and validation cohorts. Most TCR sequences were observed very rarely across donors, whereas some public TCRs were present in many individuals. In a later genetic analysis, fewer N-insertions in productive TCRs were reported among donors in an Asian-associated ancestry cluster than the roughly 700-donor mean. A further reported finding was that TCR beta sequences accurately predicted the HLA-A and HLA-B alleles for most subjects in the first cohort. In a later analysis, most CMV-associated TCR beta chains were found to appear HLA-restricted, with HLA associations seemingly driven largely by CMV exposure.

The library was made by the immunoSEQ multiplex PCR assay. A mixture of 60 forward primers for TCR Vbeta segments and 13 reverse primers for TCR Jbeta segments was used in the multiplex PCR. The CDR3 region of rearranged TCR beta genes was amplified from genomic DNA by a multiplex PCR assay. The Illumina HiSeq System was used to sequence the amplified TCR beta libraries as 87-base-pair reads. As for how the authors treated the data: A later analysis tallied approximately 87 million unique TCR beta chains across the 666 repertoires, and about 10 million of those chains were shared by two or more donors. Raw reads were error-corrected and collapsed into unique sequences by a nearest-neighbor algorithm in which closely related sequences were merged to remove PCR and sequencing errors. Alignment of CDR3 sequences to IMGT reference sequences was used to assign V, D and J gene segments. For a sequence to be retained, a match of at least six nucleotides was required to both a V gene segment and a J gene segment. Rearrangements were called productive when the CDR3 lacked stop codons and stayed in frame with V and J; all others were non-productive. Following IMGT convention, CDR3 was defined as the stretch from the second conserved V-encoded cysteine to the conserved J-encoded phenylalanine. The earlier analysis of fewer than 700 of the donors excluded sequences that lacked an unambiguous match to a single V gene segment. An earlier analysis of 587 of the donors classified V segments as functional when productive rearrangements were above 56.7% and as segregating when the standard deviation between donors was above 5%. A statistical classification framework was built to diagnose cytomegalovirus status from the catalog of TCR beta chain sequences. In a later analysis, TCR nucleotide sequences were compared against IMGT/GENE-DB human TR gene sequences so that V and J genes could be assigned. In a later analysis, CDR3 sequences and most-parsimonious VDJ recombination scenarios were assigned using the TCRdist pipeline. In a later analysis, each TCR beta chain was defined by its CDR3 amino acid sequence together with its V-gene family, and reads without a unique V-gene family were excluded. In a later analysis, several hundred highly shared, low-generation-probability nucleotide sequences were removed to address suspected cross-contamination and a sequencing artifact. In a later analysis, a clonal expansion index for each public chain was calculated from normalized within-repertoire ranks of inferred template counts. In a later analysis, generation probabilities were computed using a VDJ recombination model fitted to out-of-frame rearrangements, and the results were checked against IGoR. In a later analysis, hypergeometric tests were used to score TCR-TCR, TCR-HLA and TCR-CMV co-occurrence, with a repertoire-size bias correction applied to TCR pairs. False discovery rates were estimated in a later analysis by permuting HLA or CMV assignments 20 times. In a later analysis, co-occurring TCRs were grouped using DBSCAN, with TCRdist sequence similarity added in when clustering inside HLA-allele-positive subsets. Repertoires with fewer than 30,000 or more than 120,000 public chains were left out of co-occurrence clustering, as were about 5 repertoires with anomalous nucleotide sharing. This immuneACCESS table, as held by TCRdb, lists in-frame sequences with V and J called but not all clones. Of the missing ones, under half trace to an unresolved V gene in checked studies; the others have no known cause. V and J calls and clone size are those listed in that table; D and trimming were worked out from the DNA. This sample gives 200,000 to 250,000 clones in total; roughly four fifths of them show up just once. Roughly 2.5% of the sample rests with the top ten.

At the junction V is shortened by 1 base and J by 6 bases; bases outside the gene matches: 12. The germline V gene supplies CDR1 SGHRS and CDR2 YFSETQ. Including cysteine and phenylalanine, the CDR3 has 17 amino acids. Here the CDR3 DNA is all that survives: 51 bases in frame from base 1. The cohort consisted of 666 healthy bone marrow donors. Cohort members were all nominally healthy when sampled, although unrecorded immune exposures were likely present. The donor tested CMV seronegative and was one of the 352 seronegative cohort members. Each donor provided a peripheral blood sample, and peripheral blood mononuclear cells were used for TCR beta sequencing. The Qiagen DNeasy Blood Extraction Kit was used to extract genomic DNA from the blood cell samples.

The sequence came from a woman aged 35 to 49 in good health and CMV-seronegative. Rearrangement joined TRBV5-1 to TRBJ2-1, and 8 bases in between align with TRBD2. Material: PBMCs. The CDR3 corresponds to CASSLIGAGGRSNEQFF. The sequence in DNA is TGCGCCAGCAGCTTGATCGGGGCGGGAGGAAGGAGCAATGAGCAGTTCTTC.